This entry concerns a single TCR beta chain. Its antigen is still unknown. The primer mix had 60 Vbeta and 13 Jbeta primers. Profiled with immunoSEQ multiplex PCR; TCRdb holds only in-frame clones, not every one. The sample has 110,000 or so clones, around 76% seen once. This record belongs to a study of cytomegalovirus exposure and HLA in healthy donors. Whole-study results and caveats: The authors later found TCR association rates varying by HLA locus, with DRB1 most and HLA-C fewest. Later on, an analysis found that several of the most significant clusters appeared to be linked to common viral pathogens, which included parvovirus B19.

The CDR3 sequence is 16 residues long. The V and J ends lost 1 base and 6 bases, in that order; junction bases with no gene match: 8. CDR1 is SGHDT, CDR2 YYEEEE, per germline. V usage is TRBV5-6 and J usage is TRBJ2-1, with TRBD2 matching over 9 bases. Sequencing used PBMCs. The receptor was isolated from a man aged 50 to 60 in good health and CMV-seropositive. The CDR3 here is CASSLIAGGGPNEQFF. For the CDR3, the DNA is TGTGCCAGCAGCTTGATTGCGGGGGGGGGACCCAATGAGCAGTTCTTC. Using reference TRBV5-6 and TRBJ2-1 for the parts outside the CDR3, the full variable domain is DAGVTQSPTHLIKTRGQQVTLRCSPKSGHDTVSWYQQALGQGPQFIFQYYEEEERQRGNFPDRFSGHQFPNYSSELNVNALLLGDSALYLCASSLIAGGGPNEQFFGPGTRLTVL.